One and the same sample provided the 30 T cell receptor beta chains below, sequenced in a study of control samples from healthy donors and cancer patients (dated by TCRdb to the early 2020s). Library generation was performed with the immunoSEQ multiplex PCR assay. Entries here come from immuneACCESS through TCRdb and include only in-frame sequences with V and J called. Some clones fail to appear in such tables; in the studies checked, an unresolved V gene covers under half of the shortfall, and the cause of the remainder is unknown. This sample gives about 160,000 clones in total; around 90% of them show up just once. The ten top clones hold 0.65% to 0.85% of the sample. The sequenced sample was blood. Receptors were obtained from a woman aged 25 to 39 in good health.

The chain recombines TRBV7-9 with TRBJ1-4; a possible D gene is TRBD1 (5 bases). Germline loops: CDR1 SEHNR, CDR2 FQNEAQ (reference sequence). CDR3 length: 11 amino acids. Between the trimmed V and J ends, which lost 8 bases and 8 bases, there was a span of 9 bases. The CDR3, as DNA: TGTGCCAGCTCGGGGGGAGAAAAACTGTTTTTT. Translated, it gives CASSGGEKLFF.

The rearrangement uses TRBV18 and TRBJ2-7; the D is unclear. Trimming removed 3 bases at V and 0 bases at J, with 6 bases between. Per germline, CDR1 KGHSH and CDR2 LQKENI. This CDR3 has 13 residues. CDR3 nucleotide sequence: TGTGCCAGCTCACCGGCCAGCTCCTACGAGCAGTACTTC. It is translated as CASSPASSYEQYF.

This rearrangement joins TRBV28 to TRBJ1-5; D is unclear. Trimming pared 4 bases from V and 9 bases from J, leaving 13 bases between. Germline CDR1 is MDHEN and CDR2 is SYDVKM. CDR3 size: 13 residues. The CDR3 sequence is CASSSSGSRPQHF. CDR3 in DNA: TGTGCCAGCAGTTCCTCGGGGTCTCGGCCCCAGCATTTT.

This chain uses TRBV7-9 with TRBJ1-3, with D uncertain. Trimming took 1 base from V and 6 from J, leaving 7 bases between them. Germline V gives CDR1 SEHNR, CDR2 FQNEAQ (reference sequence). The CDR3 contains 13 residues. CDR3 amino acids: CASSLGAVNTIYF. The CDR3 DNA reads TGTGCCAGCAGCTTAGGGGCGGTAAACACCATATATTTT.

This clone appeared once. The chain is built from TRBV27 and TRBJ1-2; D is uncertain. V lost 5 bases, J lost 4 bases, and 23 bases lay in between. The germline V gene encodes CDR1 MNHEY and CDR2 SMNVEV (reference sequence). The CDR3 extends over 17 amino acids. CDR3 in DNA: TGTGCCAGCAGTCCCCGCTCCCCGGGTCAGGACCTCTATGGCTACACCTTC. Its translation is CASSPRSPGQDLYGYTF.

V is TRBV21-1 and J is TRBJ1-6; TRBD1 reflects the table's D call only, with no check against the DNA. TRBV21-1 is a documented pseudogene. The CDR3 is 17 amino acids. The CDR3 DNA reads as TGTGCCAGCAGCAGCCCGGGACAGGGGTCAGCAATTTCACCCCTCCACTTT. Its protein is CASSSPGQGSAISPLHF.

This chain joins TRBV10-3 and TRBJ1-6; 9 nucleotides match TRBD1. From germline, CDR1 is ENHRY and CDR2 SYGVKD. Germline trimming cut 6 bases from V and 8 bases from J; bases unmatched to any gene: 8. This CDR3 contains 15 residues. The CDR3 DNA is TGTGCCATCAGCAGGGGGGGACAGGGTGATTCACCCCTCCACTTT. It encodes CAISRGGQGDSPLHF.

V and J are TRBV25-1 and TRBJ2-2; 8 bases fit TRBD1. This CDR3 has 13 amino acids. The V gene's germline CDR1 is MGHDK and CDR2 SYGVNS. Trimming cost V 6 bases and J 11 bases; bases outside gene matches: 8. The CDR3, as DNA: TGTGCCAGCAGCGGCAGGGGGCCGGCAGAGCTGTTTTTT. Translation gives CASSGRGPAELFF.

This chain uses TRBV2 with TRBJ2-1; no clear D gene. The V end was cut by 11 bases, the J end by 12 bases, with 14 bases between. The CDR3 covers 10 residues. The V gene's germline CDR1 is SNHLY and CDR2 FYNNEI. The CDR3 sequence: CALPLLGQFF. The CDR3 region has the DNA TGTGCCCTCCCCCTTCTGGGGCAGTTCTTC.

The chain recombines TRBV12-3 or TRBV12-4 with TRBJ1-5; D is unresolved. Trimming pared 7 bases from V and 0 bases from J, leaving 4 bases between. There are 12 residues in the CDR3. The CDR3 region is CASTYSNQPQHF. The DNA of the CDR3 is TGTGCCAGCACATATAGCAATCAGCCCCAGCATTTT.

J is TRBJ2-5 and V is TRBV29-1; tentatively, D is TRBD1 (5 bases). This CDR3 contains 11 residues. Trimming cost V 4 bases and J 13 bases, with 16 bases left between them. Per germline, CDR1 SQVTM and CDR2 ANQGSEA. The CDR3 here is CSVGRGHSRYF. In nucleotides, the CDR3 is TGCAGCGTTGGGAGAGGACACTCACGGTACTTC.

This clone has a handful of counts. The chain recombines TRBV6-6 with TRBJ2-2; D call uncertain. Trimming pared 7 bases from V and 3 bases from J, leaving 6 bases between. Germline assignment: CDR1 MNHNY and CDR2 SVGAGI (reference sequence). This CDR3 is built from 12 residues. CDR3 residues: CASNAYTGELFF. The CDR3 coding sequence is TGTGCCAGCAACGCATACACCGGGGAGCTGTTTTTT.

The chain couples TRBV29-1 to TRBJ2-1; 10 bases map to TRBD2. Germline V lookup: CDR1 SQVTM, CDR2 ANQGSEA. The CDR3 contains 16 residues. The trim removed 2 bases at V and 8 bases at J, leaving 12 bases unmatched. The CDR3 sequence: CSVELDSSGRLDEQFF. The DNA of the CDR3 is TGCAGCGTTGAACTAGACTCTAGCGGGAGATTAGATGAGCAGTTCTTC.

This chain's CDR3 is CASSFSGSYEQFF. The CDR3 region has the DNA TGTGCCAGCAGTTTTAGCGGGAGCTATGAGCAGTTCTTC. This chain joins TRBV28 and TRBJ2-1; 9 bases agree with TRBD2. CDR1 and CDR2 from the germline V gene are MDHEN and SYDVKM. This CDR3 region has 13 residues. Trimming took 3 bases from V and 8 from J; bases not matched to a gene: 2. The full variable domain, with the rest looked up from reference TRBV28 and TRBJ2-1, is DVKVTQSSRYLVKRTGEKVFLECVQDMDHENMFWYRQDPGLGLRLIYFSYDVKMKEKGDIPEGYSVSREKKERFSLILESASTNQTSMYLCASSFSGSYEQFFGPGTRLTVL.

The J gene is TRBJ2-1, the V gene TRBV24-1, with TRBD2 matching over 15 bases. Trimming cost V 3 bases and J 2 bases; bases outside gene matches: 4. The V gene's germline CDR1 is KGHDR and CDR2 SFDVKD. The CDR3 extends over 18 amino acids. CDR3 nucleotide sequence: TGTGCCACCAGTGATGGACTAGCGGGAGGGCGGACCTACAATGAGCAGTTCTTC. Residues: CATSDGLAGGRTYNEQFF.

The chain has TRBV19 and TRBJ1-5; 7 bases are shared with TRBD1. Germline V gene lookup returns CDR1 LNHDA and CDR2 SQIVND (reference sequence). This CDR3 is built from 15 residues. J gave up 0 bases and V 6 bases, and 5 bases lay outside the gene matches. The CDR3 bases are TGTGCCAGTAGAGGGACAGAATATAGCAATCAGCCCCAGCATTTT. Encoded protein: CASRGTEYSNQPQHF.

The genes are TRBV5-1 and TRBJ2-1; D is tentatively TRBD1 or TRBD2 (5 bases each). V lost 5 bases to trimming and J lost 7 bases, with 13 bases between them. Per the germline V gene, CDR1 is SGHRS and CDR2 is YFSETQ. CDR3 length equals 13 residues. The DNA of the CDR3 is TGCGCCAGCAGGAGGACTCAGGGAAATGAGCAGTTCTTC. Translation gives CASRRTQGNEQFF.

The V and J genes are TRBV5-1 and TRBJ2-3; the match to TRBD2 covers 8 bases. The germline CDR1 and CDR2 sequences are SGHRS and YFSETQ. The V gene end was trimmed by 3 bases and the J gene end by 14 bases; junction bases not matched to a gene: 17. This CDR3 is built from 15 residues. The DNA of the CDR3 is TGCGCCAGCAGCTCGATACGAACCGGGACTAGTATTTGGTATTTT. Translated: CASSSIRTGTSIWYF.

V usage is TRBV9 and J usage is TRBJ2-1; TRBD2 matches at 8 bases. Per the germline V gene, CDR1 is SGDLS and CDR2 is YYNGEE. Trimming removed 2 bases from V and 7 bases from J; junction bases left unmatched: 5. This CDR3 has 14 residues. The CDR3 coding sequence is TGTGCCAGCAGCGTGACGGGACTAGGGAATGAGCAGTTCTTC. Protein product: CASSVTGLGNEQFF.

The V gene is TRBV5-1, the J gene TRBJ2-7, with unresolved D. V was clipped by 0 bases and J by 0 bases, with 13 bases between them. The germline V gene has CDR1 SGHRS and CDR2 YFSETQ. The CDR3 sequence is 16 residues long. The CDR3 DNA reads TGCGCCAGCAGCTTGGAAGCTAACGTCCCCTCCTACGAGCAGTACTTC. As protein: CASSLEANVPSYEQYF.

This chain connects TRBV6-5 to TRBJ1-3, with D possibly matching TRBD1 (5 bases). This CDR3 spans 14 amino acids. Per germline, CDR1 MNHEY and CDR2 SVGAGI. V lost 5 bases and J lost 4, with 12 bases in between. CDR3 nucleotides: TGTGCCAGCAGTCGGCGGGACCCAGGAAACACCATATATTTT. Translated, it gives CASSRRDPGNTIYF.

This chain links TRBV29-1 with TRBJ2-3; 10 bases are shared with TRBD2. The germline CDR1 and CDR2 sequences are SQVTM and ANQGSEA. The trim removed 7 bases at V and 5 bases at J, leaving 9 bases unmatched. There are 14 residues in the CDR3. The CDR3 nucleotides read TGCAGCGCCTTCCTAGCGGGAGCTGAAGATACGCAGTATTTT. It translates to CSAFLAGAEDTQYF.

Only a few counts were recorded for this clone. This chain joins TRBV6-2 or TRBV6-3 and TRBJ2-7; 12 bases agree with TRBD1. Trimming at V came to 6 bases and at J to 6 bases, leaving 6 bases not matched to a gene. Germline CDR1 MNHEY, CDR2 SVGEGT. The CDR3 is 14 amino acids. CDR3 amino acids: CASSSGQGASEQYF. The CDR3 DNA is TGTGCCAGCAGCTCGGGACAGGGGGCCAGCGAGCAGTACTTC.

The rearrangement links TRBV4-1 to TRBJ2-7, with a weak D call TRBD1 (6 bases). CDR1 and CDR2 (germline): MGHRA, YSYEKL. V lost 4 bases to trimming and J lost 5 bases, with 12 bases between them. The CDR3 loop spans 13 amino acids. CDR3 residues: CASSLYPGDEQYF. DNA for the CDR3: TGCGCCAGCAGCCTCTATCCAGGGGACGAGCAGTACTTC.

The rearrangement links TRBV2 to TRBJ2-7, with 9 bases that match TRBD1. J was trimmed by 3 bases and V by 5 bases; bases with no gene match: 2. CDR3 length: 13 residues. CDR1 and CDR2 from the germline V gene are SNHLY and FYNNEI. The CDR3 sequence: CASSWDRDYEQYF. In DNA form, the CDR3 reads TGTGCCAGCAGTTGGGACAGGGACTACGAGCAGTACTTC.

This clone was detected only a few times. This chain joins TRBV6-5 and TRBJ1-6; D is unresolved. Germline CDR1 MNHEY, CDR2 SVGAGI. The CDR3 runs to 15 residues. Trimming stripped 3 bases from V and 6 bases from J, with 12 bases between. The CDR3 DNA follows: TGTGCCAGCAGTTATTATGGTGGCGGTAATTCACCCCTCCACTTT. It yields the protein CASSYYGGGNSPLHF.

This chain connects TRBV2 to TRBJ1-5, with D maybe TRBD1 (6 bases). Trimming left V 6 bases short and J 6 bases short, with 18 bases between. Germline CDR1 SNHLY, CDR2 FYNNEI. This CDR3 is built from 15 residues. CDR3 nucleotide sequence: TGTGCCAGCAGGACCCACGGGTCAGGGGCTCAGCCCCAGCATTTT. This sequence encodes CASRTHGSGAQPQHF.

This chain connects TRBV7-2 to TRBJ2-3; 7 nucleotides match TRBD2. The CDR3 is 15 amino acids. The junction had 3 bases not matched to a gene; V was cut back by 3 bases and J by 0 bases. Germline V CDR1 and CDR2: SGHTA, FQGNSA. CDR3 nucleotide sequence: TGTGCCAGCAGCTTCCTAGCGGTAAGCACAGATACGCAGTATTTT. Translation gives CASSFLAVSTDTQYF.

The V and J genes are TRBV11-3 and TRBJ1-1; D gene unclear. The CDR3 has 13 amino acids. Germline CDR1 and CDR2: SGHNT and YENEEA. Trimming took off 0 bases at V and 1 base at J, with 3 bases between the two ends. The CDR3 region is CASSLEENTEAFF. CDR3 nucleotide sequence: TGTGCCAGCAGCTTAGAAGAGAACACTGAAGCTTTCTTT.

The chain links TRBV3-1 (or the pseudogene TRBV3-2) to TRBJ1-6, with D hard to call. With 0 bases removed from V and 0 bases from J, the gap between germline ends came to 15 bases. The CDR3 spans 19 residues. Germline V lookup: CDR1 LGHDT, CDR2 YNNKEL (reference sequence). The CDR3 nucleotides are TGTGCCAGCAGCCAAGATTTGGTGGGTTCCCACTCCTATAATTCACCCCTCCACTTT. As protein: CASSQDLVGSHSYNSPLHF.